This T cell receptor (beta chain) was documented in a study of shared clonotypes between healthy human individuals. Study background: In total, the donors were a couple of women and three men aged 18 to 49.

The material for each subset, its genomic DNA, was split evenly across several immunoSEQ plates. The table came from immunoSEQ multiplex PCR; TCRdb's copy has only in-frame clones and leaves some out. This sample yields hundreds of thousands of clones, of which around 80% are seen a single time; more than 10% belongs to the top ten. All of the donors resided in Nashville, Tennessee, and each was a Caucasian adult. The germline CDR1 and CDR2 sequences are SGHRS and YFSETQ. Trimming stripped 4 bases from V and 7 bases from J, with 15 bases between. This CDR3 is built from 14 residues. Study outcomes and limitations: Clonotype sharing among donors was thought likely to change with sequencing depth.

Turning to this clone: Antigen: not known.

The rearrangement joins TRBV5-1 to TRBJ2-1, with unresolved D. The sequencing sample was made of PBMCs. This TCR came from a woman aged 40 to 50 in good health. Some clones in this sample may be carry-over from other donors' samples. The CDR3 nucleotides are TGCGCCAGCAGCCCGGACGGCTGGGGAAATGAGCAGTTCTTC. It translates to CASSPDGWGNEQFF.